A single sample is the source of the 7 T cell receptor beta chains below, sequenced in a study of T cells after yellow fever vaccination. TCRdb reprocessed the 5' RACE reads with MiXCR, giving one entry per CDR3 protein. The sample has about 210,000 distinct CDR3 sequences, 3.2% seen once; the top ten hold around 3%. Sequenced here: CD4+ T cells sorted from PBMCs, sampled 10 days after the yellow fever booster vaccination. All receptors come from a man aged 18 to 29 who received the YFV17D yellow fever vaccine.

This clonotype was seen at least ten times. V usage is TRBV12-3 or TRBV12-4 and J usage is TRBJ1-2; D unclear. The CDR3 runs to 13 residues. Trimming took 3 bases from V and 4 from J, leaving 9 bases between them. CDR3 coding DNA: TGTGCCAGCAGTTTGAAGTACTCCTATGGCTACACCTTC. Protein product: CASSLKYSYGYTF.

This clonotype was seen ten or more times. CDR3: CASGGASYNSPLHF. The DNA of the CDR3 is TGTGCCAGTGGCGGGGCCTCCTATAATTCACCCCTCCACTTT. The chain employs TRBV27 and TRBJ1-6; D is possibly TRBD1 (5 bases). This CDR3 has 14 amino acids. CDR1 and CDR2 (germline): MNHEY, SMNVEV (reference sequence). V shed 9 bases and J shed 0 bases, with 9 bases lying between them.

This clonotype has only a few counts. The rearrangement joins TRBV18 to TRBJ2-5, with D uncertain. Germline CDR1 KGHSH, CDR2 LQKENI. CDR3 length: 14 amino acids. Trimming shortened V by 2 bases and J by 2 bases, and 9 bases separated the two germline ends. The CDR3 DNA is TGTGCCAGCTCACCAGGTCTGGAACAAGAGACCCAGTACTTC. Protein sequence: CASSPGLEQETQYF.

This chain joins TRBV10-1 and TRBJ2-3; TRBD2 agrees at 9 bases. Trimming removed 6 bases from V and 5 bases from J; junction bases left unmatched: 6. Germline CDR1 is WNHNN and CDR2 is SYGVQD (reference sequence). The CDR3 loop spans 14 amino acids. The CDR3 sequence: CASSAGGSGDTQYF. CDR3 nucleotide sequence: TGCGCCAGCAGCGCGGGGGGGTCAGGAGATACGCAGTATTTT.

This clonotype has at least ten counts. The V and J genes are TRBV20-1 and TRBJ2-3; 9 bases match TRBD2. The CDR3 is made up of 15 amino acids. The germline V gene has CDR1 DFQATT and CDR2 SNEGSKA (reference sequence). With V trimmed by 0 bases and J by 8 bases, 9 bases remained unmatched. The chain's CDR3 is CSARDQGSGGGTQYF. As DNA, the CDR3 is TGCAGTGCTAGAGATCAAGGTAGCGGGGGCGGTACGCAGTATTTT.

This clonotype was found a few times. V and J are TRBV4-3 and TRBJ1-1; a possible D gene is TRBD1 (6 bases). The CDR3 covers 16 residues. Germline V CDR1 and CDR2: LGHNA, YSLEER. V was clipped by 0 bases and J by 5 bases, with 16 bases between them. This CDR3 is CASSQDDRRGWTEAFF. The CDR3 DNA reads TGCGCCAGCAGCCAAGATGACAGGCGGGGCTGGACTGAAGCTTTCTTT.

The CDR3 DNA reads as TGTGCCAGCACCGCTACAGGGCAGCCTGAAGCTTTCTTT. It specifies CASTATGQPEAFF. The J gene is TRBJ1-1, the V gene TRBV2; the D gene is possibly TRBD1 (6 bases). CDR1 and CDR2 (germline): SNHLY, FYNNEI. Trimming cost V 7 bases and J 6 bases, with 15 bases left between them. The CDR3 totals 13 residues.